This T cell receptor beta chain was identified in a study of shared clonotypes between healthy human individuals. Notes on the study in general: In four donors, around 5% of naive CD4 clonotypes appeared in common.

Worth noting for this clone: The antigen remains undetermined.

Terminally differentiated effector memory CD45RA+ cells were left out of the naive CD8 fraction, which was CD45RO-negative and positively selected for CCR7. Measured with immunoSEQ multiplex PCR; TCRdb has only the in-frame clones, and not every one. The sample carries over 2 million clones, about 95% recorded once. Sequenced material: naive CD8+ T cells sorted from blood. The source of this sequence is a man younger than 35 in good health.

CDR3 amino acids: CASSTYPEEQYF. The DNA of the CDR3 is TGTGCCAGCAGTACCTACCCTGAAGAGCAGTACTTC. This chain joins TRBV27 and TRBJ2-7; D remains unclear. Germline CDR1 and CDR2: MNHEY and SMNVEV (reference sequence). V lost 5 bases and J 7 bases, leaving 12 bases between the germline ends. CDR3 length: 12 amino acids.